The TCR beta chain described here comes from a study of molecular identifiers for immune sequencing clone quantification. Each CDR3 protein is one row after TCRdb ran MiXCR on the PCR reads. The data contain under 100,000 distinct CDR3 sequences, approximately 23% of them singletons. Germline values: CDR1 LGHNA, CDR2 YSLEER. CDR3 size: 16 residues. The V and J ends lost 0 bases and 7 bases, in that order; junction bases with no gene match: 8. Between about 20,000 and 1,100,000 sorted cells, with 10%, 30% or 50% RNA, yielded naive CD8 libraries. This clonotype has a count of ten or more. The genes are TRBV4-3 and TRBJ2-1; 8 nucleotides agree with TRBD2. This TCR derives from a human donor in good health. Some libraries in this study had Jurkat cell RNA spiked in. Material for sequencing was naive CD8+ T cells from blood, with Jurkat cell RNA spiked in. Indicated subset: FACS-sorted CD8+CD4-CCR7+CD45RA+ naive T cells. DNA for the CDR3: TGCGCCAGCAGCCAAGATCCCGGGACTAGGCTAAATGAGCAGTTCTTC. Translated, it gives CASSQDPGTRLNEQFF.